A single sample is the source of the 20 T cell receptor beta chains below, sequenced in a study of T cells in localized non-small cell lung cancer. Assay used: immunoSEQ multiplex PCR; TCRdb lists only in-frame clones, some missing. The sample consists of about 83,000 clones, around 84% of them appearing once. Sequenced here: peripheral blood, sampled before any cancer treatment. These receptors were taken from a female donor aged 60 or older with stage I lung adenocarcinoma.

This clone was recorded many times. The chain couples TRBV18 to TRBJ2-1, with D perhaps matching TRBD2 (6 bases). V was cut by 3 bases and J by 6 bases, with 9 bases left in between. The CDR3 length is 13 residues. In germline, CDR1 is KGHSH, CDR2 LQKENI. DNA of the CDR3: TGTGCCAGCTCACCGGTGGGGGGCAATGAGCAGTTCTTC. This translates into CASSPVGGNEQFF.

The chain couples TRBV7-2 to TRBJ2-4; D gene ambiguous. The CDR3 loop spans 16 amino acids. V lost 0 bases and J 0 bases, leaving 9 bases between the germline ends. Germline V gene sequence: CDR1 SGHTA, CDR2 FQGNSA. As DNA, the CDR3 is TGTGCCAGCAGCTTAGCGGTTATCCTAGCCAAAAACATTCAGTACTTC. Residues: CASSLAVILAKNIQYF.

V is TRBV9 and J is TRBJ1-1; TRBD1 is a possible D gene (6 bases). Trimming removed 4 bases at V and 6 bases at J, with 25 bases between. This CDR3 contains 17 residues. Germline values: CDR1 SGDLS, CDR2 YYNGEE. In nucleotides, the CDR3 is TGTGCCAGCAGCCCCGGTCACGAGGGGACACCCCGGCCTGAAGCTTTCTTT. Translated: CASSPGHEGTPRPEAFF.

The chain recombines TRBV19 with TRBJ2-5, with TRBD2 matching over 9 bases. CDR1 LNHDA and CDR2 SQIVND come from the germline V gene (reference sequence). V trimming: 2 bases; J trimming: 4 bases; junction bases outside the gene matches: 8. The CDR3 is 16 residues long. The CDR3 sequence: CASSILGAGGRETQYF. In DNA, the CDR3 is TGTGCCAGTAGTATACTGGGAGCGGGAGGACGAGAGACCCAGTACTTC.

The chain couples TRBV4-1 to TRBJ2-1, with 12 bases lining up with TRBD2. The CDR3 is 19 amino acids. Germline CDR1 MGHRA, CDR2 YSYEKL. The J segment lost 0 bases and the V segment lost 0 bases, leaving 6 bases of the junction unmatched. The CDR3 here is CASSQDPGTSGYSYNEQFF. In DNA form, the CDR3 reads TGCGCCAGCAGCCAAGATCCCGGGACTAGCGGGTACTCCTACAATGAGCAGTTCTTC.

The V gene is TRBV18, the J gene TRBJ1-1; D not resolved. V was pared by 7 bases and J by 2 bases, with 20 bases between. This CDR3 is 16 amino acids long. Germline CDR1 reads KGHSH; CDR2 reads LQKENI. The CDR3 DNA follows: TGTGCCAGCTTGAGGACGAGGCGCGGGTTCAACACTGAAGCTTTCTTT. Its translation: CASLRTRRGFNTEAFF.

DNA for the CDR3: TGTGCCAGCAGCCCCCAGGGCCGCGGGCCCTACGAGCAGTACTTC. Protein sequence: CASSPQGRGPYEQYF. V and J are TRBV9 and TRBJ2-7; D is possibly TRBD1 or TRBD2 (5 bases each). Per germline, CDR1 SGDLS and CDR2 YYNGEE. V dropped 4 bases and J dropped 2 bases, with 16 bases sitting between them. The CDR3 runs 15 residues.

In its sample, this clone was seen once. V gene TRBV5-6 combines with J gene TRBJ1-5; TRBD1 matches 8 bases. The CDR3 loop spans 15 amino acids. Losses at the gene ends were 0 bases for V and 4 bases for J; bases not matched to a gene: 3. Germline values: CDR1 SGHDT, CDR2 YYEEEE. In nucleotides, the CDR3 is TGTGCCAGCAGCTTGGGACAGGGGTGGAATCAGCCCCAGCATTTT. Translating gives CASSLGQGWNQPQHF.

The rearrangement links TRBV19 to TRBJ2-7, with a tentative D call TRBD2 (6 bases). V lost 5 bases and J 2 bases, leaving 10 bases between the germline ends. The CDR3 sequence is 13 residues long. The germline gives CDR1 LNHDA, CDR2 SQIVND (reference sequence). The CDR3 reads CASSPRGTYEQYF. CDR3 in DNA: TGTGCCAGTAGTCCCCGGGGGACCTACGAGCAGTACTTC.

CDR3 nucleotides: TGTGCCAGCAGCTCGCTGGACTCCTACGAGCAGTACTTC. Protein sequence: CASSSLDSYEQYF. This sequence joins TRBV7-2 and TRBJ2-7; D is unclear. CDR1 and CDR2 from the germline V gene are SGHTA and FQGNSA. V was pared by 4 bases and J by 0 bases, with 7 bases between. The CDR3 sequence is 13 residues long.

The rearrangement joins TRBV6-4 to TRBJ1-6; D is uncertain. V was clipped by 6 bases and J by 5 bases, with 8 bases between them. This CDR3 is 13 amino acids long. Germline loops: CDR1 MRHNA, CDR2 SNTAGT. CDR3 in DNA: TGTGCCAGCAGACTAGGACATAATTCACCCCTCCACTTT. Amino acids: CASRLGHNSPLHF.

As DNA, the CDR3 is TGTGCCAGCAGCCTAGATAGCTACCAAGAGACCCAGTACTTC. Its translation: CASSLDSYQETQYF. The chain is built from TRBV7-8 and TRBJ2-5; D gene uncertain. Germline CDR1 and CDR2: SGHVS and FQNEAQ. The V gene lost 5 bases and the J gene lost 0 bases, with 10 bases spanning the gap. The CDR3 runs 14 residues.

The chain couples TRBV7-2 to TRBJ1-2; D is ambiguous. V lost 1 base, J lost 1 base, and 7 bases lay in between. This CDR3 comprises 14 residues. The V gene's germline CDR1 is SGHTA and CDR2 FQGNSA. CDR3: CASSLEHVNYGYTF. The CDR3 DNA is TGTGCCAGCAGCTTAGAACACGTTAACTATGGCTACACCTTC. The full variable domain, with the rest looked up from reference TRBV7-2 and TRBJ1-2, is GAGVSQSPSNKVTEKGKDVELRCDPISGHTALYWYRQSLGQGLEFLIYFQGNSAPDKSGLPSDRFSAERTGGSVSTLTIQRTQQEDSAVYLCASSLEHVNYGYTFGSGTRLTVV.

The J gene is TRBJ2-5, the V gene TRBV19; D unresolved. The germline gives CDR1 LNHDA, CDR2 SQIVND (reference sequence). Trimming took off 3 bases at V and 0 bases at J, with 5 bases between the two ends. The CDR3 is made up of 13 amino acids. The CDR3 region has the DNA TGTGCCAGTAGTATTCAGTACCAAGAGACCCAGTACTTC. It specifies CASSIQYQETQYF.

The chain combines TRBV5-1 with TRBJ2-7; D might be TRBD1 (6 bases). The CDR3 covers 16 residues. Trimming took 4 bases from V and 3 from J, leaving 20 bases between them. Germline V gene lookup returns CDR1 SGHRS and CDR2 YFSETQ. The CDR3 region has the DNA TGCGCCAGCAGCCTAAACCGGGACACGAACTTCTACGAGCAGTACTTC. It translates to CASSLNRDTNFYEQYF.

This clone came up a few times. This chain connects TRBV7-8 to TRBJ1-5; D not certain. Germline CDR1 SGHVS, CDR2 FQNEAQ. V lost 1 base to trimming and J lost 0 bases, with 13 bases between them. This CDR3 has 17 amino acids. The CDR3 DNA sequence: TGTGCCAGCAGCTTAGAGACCAGGAGAAATAGCAATCAGCCCCAGCATTTT. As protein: CASSLETRRNSNQPQHF. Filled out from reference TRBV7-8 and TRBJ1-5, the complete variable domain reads GAGVSQSPRYKVAKRGQDVALRCDPISGHVSLFWYQQALGQGPEFLTYFQNEAQLDKSGLPSDRFFAERPEGSVSTLKIQRTQQEDSAVYLCASSLETRRNSNQPQHFGDGTRLSIL.

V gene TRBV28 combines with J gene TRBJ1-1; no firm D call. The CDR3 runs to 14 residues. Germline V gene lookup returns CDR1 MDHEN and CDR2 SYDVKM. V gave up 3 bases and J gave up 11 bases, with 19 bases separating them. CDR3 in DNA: TGTGCCAGCAGTTTTGAGGGTCCTCATCAAGGCGCTTTCTTT. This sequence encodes CASSFEGPHQGAFF.

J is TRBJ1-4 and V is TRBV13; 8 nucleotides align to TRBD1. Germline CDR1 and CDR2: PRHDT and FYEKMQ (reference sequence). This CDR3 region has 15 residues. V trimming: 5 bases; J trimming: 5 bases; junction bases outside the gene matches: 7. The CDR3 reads CASSARTGRNEKLFF. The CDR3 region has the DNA TGTGCCAGCAGCGCACGGACAGGGAGGAATGAAAAACTGTTTTTT. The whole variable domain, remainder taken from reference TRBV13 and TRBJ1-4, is AAGVIQSPRHLIKEKRETATLKCYPIPRHDTVYWYQQGPGQDPQFLISFYEKMQSDKGSIPDRFSAQQFSDYHSELNMSSLELGDSALYFCASSARTGRNEKLFFGSGTQLSVL.

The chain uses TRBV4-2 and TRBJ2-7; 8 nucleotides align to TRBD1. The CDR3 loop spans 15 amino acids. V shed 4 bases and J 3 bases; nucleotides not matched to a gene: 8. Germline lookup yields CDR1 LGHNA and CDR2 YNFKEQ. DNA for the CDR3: TGTGCCAGCAGCCGTGACAGGGGAAGGGACTACGAGCAGTACTTC. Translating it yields CASSRDRGRDYEQYF.

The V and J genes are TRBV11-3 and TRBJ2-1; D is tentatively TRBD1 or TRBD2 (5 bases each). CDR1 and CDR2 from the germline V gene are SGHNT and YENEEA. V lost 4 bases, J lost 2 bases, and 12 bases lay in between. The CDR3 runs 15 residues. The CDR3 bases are TGTGCCAGCAGCTGGGGACCCGATACCTACAATGAGCAGTTCTTC. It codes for CASSWGPDTYNEQFF.